The 27 T cell receptor beta chains below were found in one sample sequenced in a study of identifying expanded T cells in peripheral blood. Profiled with immunoSEQ multiplex PCR; TCRdb holds only in-frame clones, not every one. The data contain more than 75,000 clones, approximately 91% of them seen just once; the ten biggest clones take up approximately 3.9%. Sequencing used blood. These receptors were obtained from a person aged 18-70 years in good health.

CDR3 in amino acids: CASSQDSFRGEGDNEQFF. CDR3 sequence (DNA): TGTGCCAGCAGCCAAGACTCCTTCCGGGGGGAGGGGGACAATGAGCAGTTCTTC. The chain combines TRBV4-2 with TRBJ2-1; TRBD2 might be the D (7 bases). Germline CDR1 is LGHNA and CDR2 is YNFKEQ. CDR3 size: 18 residues. V dropped 0 bases and J dropped 5 bases, with 20 bases sitting between them.

The V call is TRBV19, the J call TRBJ1-5; D might be TRBD1 (5 bases). Germline CDR1 reads LNHDA; CDR2 reads SQIVND (reference sequence). The CDR3 has 18 residues. V shed 0 bases and J shed 0 bases, with 15 bases lying between them. In nucleotides, the CDR3 is TGTGCCAGTAGTATAGAGGCCCTGGGACCGGGTAGCAATCAGCCCCAGCATTTT. Encoded protein: CASSIEALGPGSNQPQHF.

The chain uses TRBV2 and TRBJ2-2; 7 bases agree with TRBD1. V lost 5 bases and J lost 5; bases outside the gene matches: 2. The CDR3 extends over 13 amino acids. Germline V gene lookup returns CDR1 SNHLY and CDR2 FYNNEI. The CDR3 nucleotides read TGTGCCAGCAGTTACAGGGGTACCGGGGAGCTGTTTTTT. As protein: CASSYRGTGELFF.

The chain has TRBV19 and TRBJ2-1, with 7 bases aligning to TRBD2. CDR1 LNHDA and CDR2 SQIVND come from the germline V gene (reference sequence). V shed 3 bases, J shed 5 bases, and the junction held 7 bases outside the gene matches. This CDR3 has 15 residues. The CDR3 sequence: CASSIGGGMNNEQFF. The CDR3 region has the DNA TGTGCCAGTAGTATTGGCGGGGGTATGAACAATGAGCAGTTCTTC.

This clone has just a few counts. The chain joins TRBV30 to TRBJ1-6, with 12 bases matching TRBD1. This CDR3 is built from 15 residues. The V gene's germline CDR1 is GTSNPN and CDR2 SVGIG (reference sequence). V lost 1 base to trimming and J lost 9 bases; unmatched junction nucleotides: 4. CDR3 DNA: TGTGCCTGGAGTGCGGGACAGGGGGCTGGTTCACCCCTCCACTTT. It is translated as CAWSAGQGAGSPLHF.

The rearrangement joins TRBV27 to TRBJ2-7; D remains ambiguous. The CDR3 extends over 13 amino acids. The germline CDR1 and CDR2 sequences are MNHEY and SMNVEV (reference sequence). Trimming stripped 2 bases from V and 4 bases from J, with 9 bases between. The CDR3 reads CASSLVGRYEQYF. CDR3 coding DNA: TGTGCCAGCAGTTTAGTAGGCAGATACGAGCAGTACTTC.

The V call is TRBV27, the J call TRBJ1-1; TRBD1 is a possible D gene (5 bases). Germline V gene data show CDR1 as MNHEY and CDR2 as SMNVEV (reference sequence). The CDR3 spans 12 residues. The V end lost 4 bases, the J end lost 7 bases, and 10 bases lay between the germline ends. CDR3 amino acids: CASSSTGYEAFF. The CDR3 coding sequence is TGTGCCAGCAGTTCAACAGGATATGAAGCTTTCTTT.

The V gene is TRBV2, the J gene TRBJ2-1, with TRBD1 matching 7 bases. Germline lookup yields CDR1 SNHLY and CDR2 FYNNEI. Unmatched junction bases numbered 3, after V lost 3 bases and J lost 4 bases. This CDR3 region has 14 residues. The CDR3 loop reads CASSDDREYNEQFF. The CDR3 region has the DNA TGTGCCAGCAGTGATGACAGGGAGTACAATGAGCAGTTCTTC.

The chain carries TRBV11-2 and TRBJ2-2, with D unresolved. Trimming removed 8 bases from V and 0 bases from J, with 16 bases in between. Germline lookup yields CDR1 SGHAT and CDR2 FQNNGV. The CDR3 loop spans 16 amino acids. The DNA of the CDR3 is TGTGCCAGCGGGAATAGGGCCACTGCGAACACCGGGGAGCTGTTTTTT. Translation: CASGNRATANTGELFF.

The chain couples TRBV4-1 to TRBJ2-2; D might be TRBD2 (5 bases). Trimming removed 3 bases from V and 1 base from J, with 6 bases in between. The germline V gene encodes CDR1 MGHRA and CDR2 YSYEKL. This CDR3 is built from 14 residues. This CDR3 is CASSHGLNTGELFF. CDR3 nucleotides: TGCGCCAGCAGCCACGGACTGAACACCGGGGAGCTGTTTTTT.

The CDR3 DNA reads TGCGCCAGCAATCCGGCGGGAGGGAGAGATACGCAGTATTTT. Translating it yields CASNPAGGRDTQYF. The chain links TRBV5-1 to TRBJ2-3; 9 nucleotides align to TRBD2. The CDR3 spans 14 residues. Trimming removed 6 bases from V and 5 bases from J; junction bases left unmatched: 7. CDR1 is SGHRS, CDR2 YFSETQ, per germline.

The genes are TRBV5-6 and TRBJ1-1; D is unclear. Per germline, CDR1 SGHDT and CDR2 YYEEEE. The CDR3 covers 12 residues. Between the trimmed V and J ends, which lost 0 bases and 11 bases, there was a span of 11 bases. DNA for the CDR3: TGTGCCAGCAGCTTGGGCCTTGGGTCCGCTTTCTTT. Amino acid sequence: CASSLGLGSAFF. Full variable domain (missing parts from reference TRBV5-6 and TRBJ1-1): DAGVTQSPTHLIKTRGQQVTLRCSPKSGHDTVSWYQQALGQGPQFIFQYYEEEERQRGNFPDRFSGHQFPNYSSELNVNALLLGDSALYLCASSLGLGSAFFGQGTRLTVV.

The chain employs TRBV6-4 and TRBJ2-2, with D perhaps matching TRBD1 (7 bases). Per germline, CDR1 MRHNA and CDR2 SNTAGT. Trimming took 0 bases from V and 5 from J, leaving 10 bases between them. The CDR3 length is 15 residues. The DNA of the CDR3 is TGTGCCAGCAGTGACTCGCAGGGGGGAACCGGGGAGCTGTTTTTT. Its translation is CASSDSQGGTGELFF.

In this sample, this clone turned up once. The V call is TRBV5-1, the J call TRBJ2-7; D may be TRBD1 or TRBD2 (5 bases each). Germline CDR1 reads SGHRS; CDR2 reads YFSETQ. CDR3 length: 13 residues. Trimming shortened V by 4 bases and J by 4 bases, and 12 bases separated the two germline ends. The CDR3 sequence: CASSGGLGYEQYF. CDR3 sequence (DNA): TGCGCCAGCAGCGGGGGTTTGGGTTACGAGCAGTACTTC.

This sequence joins TRBV27 and TRBJ1-4, with D unclear. Germline loops: CDR1 MNHEY, CDR2 SMNVEV (reference sequence). Trimming took off 6 bases at V and 10 bases at J, with 9 bases between the two ends. The CDR3 is made up of 11 amino acids. For the CDR3, the DNA is TGTGCCAGCAGGAAACAAGGAAAACTGTTTTTT. Its protein is CASRKQGKLFF.

The chain employs TRBV9 and TRBJ2-7; tentative D call: TRBD2 (5 bases). The CDR3 covers 13 residues. V lost 0 bases and J 2 bases, leaving 6 bases between the germline ends. The germline V gene has CDR1 SGDLS and CDR2 YYNGEE. CDR3 bases: TGTGCCAGCAGCGTAGACGGGACCTACGAGCAGTACTTC. Translation gives CASSVDGTYEQYF.

V is TRBV4-3 and J is TRBJ2-1; 7 bases agree with TRBD2. V lost 0 bases, J lost 2 bases, and 4 bases stayed unmatched. The CDR3 contains 16 residues. Per germline, CDR1 LGHNA and CDR2 YSLEER. The CDR3: CASSQEVGGAYNEQFF. DNA for the CDR3: TGCGCCAGCAGCCAAGAAGTGGGAGGGGCCTACAATGAGCAGTTCTTC.

The chain is built from TRBV7-9 and TRBJ1-3, with D uncertain. This CDR3 has 16 residues. V was cut by 6 bases and J by 0 bases, with 15 bases left in between. Germline V gives CDR1 SEHNR, CDR2 FQNEAQ (reference sequence). The chain's CDR3 is CASRGGNLISGNTIYF. CDR3 coding DNA: TGTGCCAGCAGAGGAGGAAACCTGATCTCTGGAAACACCATATATTTT.

The chain joins TRBV4-1 to TRBJ2-7, with TRBD2 identical over 14 bases. With V trimmed by 4 bases and J by 7 bases, 6 bases remained unmatched. CDR1 and CDR2 from the germline V gene are MGHRA and YSYEKL. This CDR3 region has 15 residues. The CDR3 nucleotides are TGCGCCAGCAGCCCGACTAGCGGGGGGGCGGTTGAGCAGTACTTC. This codes for CASSPTSGGAVEQYF.

In DNA, the CDR3 is TGCGCCAGCAGTTCTTGGACTAGCGGGATTAGCACAGATACGCAGTATTTT. Encoded protein: CASSSWTSGISTDTQYF. The genes are TRBV10-1 and TRBJ2-3, with 12 bases identical to TRBD2. The CDR3 sequence is 17 residues long. CDR1 and CDR2 (germline): WNHNN, SYGVQD (reference sequence). V lost 5 bases and J lost 0; bases outside the gene matches: 6.

CDR3 bases: TGCGCCAGCAGCTCCGAATTGAGAGGGCCCGACACTGAAGCTTTCTTT. Translation gives CASSSELRGPDTEAFF. This chain links TRBV5-1 with TRBJ1-1; D not resolved. The germline V and J ends were trimmed by 3 bases and 3 bases, with 18 bases remaining between them. CDR3 length equals 16 residues. Looked up from germline, CDR1 is SGHRS and CDR2 is YFSETQ.

The chain links TRBV5-6 to TRBJ2-4; TRBD1 aligns across 8 bases. The CDR3 has 14 residues. The V gene's germline CDR1 is SGHDT and CDR2 YYEEEE. Losses at the gene ends were 2 bases for V and 6 bases for J; bases not matched to a gene: 4. The CDR3 protein is CASSFGQGANIQYF. CDR3 DNA sequence: TGTGCCAGCAGCTTCGGACAGGGTGCAAACATTCAGTACTTC.

On this clone: Other DNA sequences of this sample code for an identical CDR3. The gene calls are TRBV7-8 and TRBJ2-3, with 9 positions matching TRBD2. V was pared by 3 bases and J by 2 bases, with 6 bases of the junction left unmatched. Germline loops: CDR1 SGHVS, CDR2 FQNEAQ. The CDR3 consists of 16 residues. The CDR3 is CASSLDLGLATDTQYF. DNA of the CDR3: TGTGCCAGCAGCTTGGATCTGGGACTAGCCACAGATACGCAGTATTTT.

The rearrangement joins TRBV6-5 to TRBJ2-7, with 7 bases lining up with TRBD2. J lost 1 base, V lost 0 bases, and 6 bases had no gene match. CDR3 size: 16 residues. Germline V gene data show CDR1 as MNHEY and CDR2 as SVGAGI. CDR3: CASSYSGLAASYEQYF. CDR3 in DNA: TGTGCCAGCAGTTACTCGGGGCTAGCGGCTTCCTACGAGCAGTACTTC.

The rearrangement links TRBV18 to TRBJ2-5, with D perhaps TRBD2 (5 bases). Germline V gives CDR1 KGHSH, CDR2 LQKENI. V lost 2 bases, J lost 5 bases, and 12 bases lay in between. This CDR3 has 14 amino acids. In DNA form, the CDR3 reads TGTGCCAGCTCACCAAACACCCCGGGGGAGACCCAGTACTTC. It translates to CASSPNTPGETQYF.

The CDR3 loop is CASSRDNPTDTQYF. The CDR3, as DNA: TGTGCCAGCAGCCGGGACAACCCCACAGATACGCAGTATTTT. This chain uses TRBV9 with TRBJ2-3, with D perhaps matching TRBD1 (6 bases). The CDR3 has 14 amino acids. V lost 4 bases, J lost 2 bases, and 11 bases lay in between. Looked up from germline, CDR1 is SGDLS and CDR2 is YYNGEE.

The V gene is TRBV28, the J gene TRBJ2-3; D possibly corresponds to TRBD2 (6 bases). The V gene's germline CDR1 is MDHEN and CDR2 SYDVKM. The CDR3 covers 17 residues. With 3 bases removed from V and 2 bases from J, the gap between germline ends came to 18 bases. The CDR3 loop is CASSFWVAEEFTDTQYF. The CDR3 DNA reads TGTGCCAGCAGTTTTTGGGTAGCGGAGGAATTCACAGATACGCAGTATTTT.